This TCR beta chain was found in a study of blood T cell repertoires in COVID-19 (dated by TCRdb to the early 2020s). A note on the overall study: Collaborator samples came from the United States, Italy and Spain and covered acute and convalescent phases of COVID-19. The repertoires were released in a freely available public database meant as a resource for research on the immune response to SARS-CoV-2. The material from the prospective study consisted of cDNA or gDNA derived from T cells, B-cell-depleted T cells, or PBMCs. Deeply sampled blood TCRbeta repertoires from subjects exposed to, actively infected with, or recovered from COVID-19 were included in the dataset. Samples were obtained from the ongoing ImmuneRACE study (first 160 participants) and from roughly 1,300 subjects provided by 6 global collaborators. A de-identified subject ID, COVID-19 status, age in years and sex were almost always included in the sample metadata. HLA class I and class II types, where available, came from metadata supplied by the sample provider rather than from assay-based typing. Overall study outcomes, separate from this receptor: The quantity of clinical and demographic metadata differed by source and by participant and was supplied without curation.

Of note for this clone: Its antigen remains unidentified. No base-level quality is on record; no much larger clone is a single base apart.

One collaborating source in Seattle enrolled patients while the patients were actively infected and followed the patients over time throughout the course of disease. The collaborating institutions used their own protocols to collect whole blood in K2EDTA tubes. For TCRbeta analysis, collaborator samples were shipped as frozen whole blood, as isolated PBMCs, or as DNA extracted from either sample type. TCRbeta CDR3 regions were amplified from genomic DNA by means of the immunoSEQ Assay, a bias-controlled multiplex PCR. Under the source paper's analysis protocol: Within the assay, amplification of reference gene primers was used to estimate how many nucleated cells each sample contained. Sequence reads were collapsed and filtered to measure the absolute abundance of every unique TCRbeta CDR3 rearrangement. Productive Simpson clonality was computed per sample as the square root of Simpson's diversity index over productive rearrangements. Sourced from immuneACCESS, this table was stored by TCRdb with only in-frame sequences that have V and J called. A share of the clones is absent; for the studies checked, an unresolved V gene accounts for under half, and the remainder has no known explanation. The V and J calls and clone size come from that table; D and trimming were worked out from the DNA. A total of about 200,000 clones appear in this sample, 82% of them only once. Jointly, the top ten make up roughly 8.2% of the sample.

The TCR originated in a woman older than 75 with COVID-19, enrolled during active disease. The sequenced material came from peripheral blood.

The DNA sequence reads TGTGCCAGCAGCTTACAACAGGCTGAAAAACTGTTTTTT. Translated, it reads CASSLQQAEKLFF. The chain uses TRBV7-2 and TRBJ1-4, with TRBD1 as a weak D call on 5 bases. From the cysteine up to the phenylalanine, the CDR3 has a length of 13 residues. CDR3 DNA only is kept here, 39 bases in frame from base 1. At the junction V is shortened by 2 bases and J by 7 bases, with 8 bases in between. CDR1 and CDR2 are read off the germline V gene as SGHTA and FQGNSA.